This T cell receptor (beta chain) was captured by sequencing in a study of cytomegalovirus exposure and HLA in healthy donors. Study-wide background: The approximately 130 validation repertoires matched the 500 to 750 first-cohort repertoires in platform, a later analysis reported.

The data were produced by immunoSEQ multiplex PCR, yet TCRdb's version contains in-frame clones alone and is incomplete. The table has 75,000 to 95,000 clones, approximately 96% seen once; the top ten hold 0.78%. The CDR3 extends over 17 amino acids. Trimming stripped 4 bases from V and 0 bases from J, with 16 bases between. CDR1 and CDR2 (germline): ENHRY, SYGVKD. Regarding the study as a whole: As was reported, the classifier diagnosed cytomegalovirus status with high specificity and sensitivity. First-cohort TCR clusters tended to co-occur in the 130 or so validation repertoires, a later analysis found.

A note on this clone: The antigen remains undetermined.

Separation from the roughly 680-subject first cohort characterized the roughly 110-subject validation cohort, to which the donors belonged. The sequenced material came from PBMCs. V is TRBV10-3 and J is TRBJ1-3, with no clear D. This TCR was sampled from a man younger than 30 in good health and CMV-seronegative. CDR3 bases: TGTGCCATCAGTGCCAGCCTTACAGTAAGCTCTGGAAACACCATATATTTT. It is translated as CAISASLTVSSGNTIYF.